This T cell receptor beta chain was sequenced during a study of blood T cells in healthy people across ages. V was cut by 2 bases and J by 9 bases, with 10 bases left in between. Germline CDR1 is MNHEY and CDR2 is SVGAGI. This CDR3 is built from 12 residues. This clonotype was counted ten times or more. A second PCR of about 7 to 12 cycles used a sample-barcoded 5' primer and a J-beta primer mix. Unique molecular identifiers of 12 random nucleotides labeled each cDNA. There were at least 3 million CDR3-containing paired-end reads obtained from each sample. TCRdb fed the 5' RACE reads into MiXCR, producing one record per CDR3 protein. The table records fewer than 800,000 distinct CDR3 sequences, approximately 49% of them present only once.

The source of this sequence is a woman aged 60-70 years in good health. The sample comprised blood. The rearrangement joins TRBV6-5 to TRBJ1-2; D not resolved. The CDR3 is CASSYVGSSYTF. The CDR3 DNA reads as TGTGCCAGCAGTTACGTGGGGAGTAGCTACACCTTC.